This TCR beta chain was observed in a study of blood T cell repertoires in COVID-19. The CDR3 has 14 amino acids. Trimming pared 4 bases from V and 5 bases from J, leaving 11 bases between. Looked up from germline, CDR1 is WSHSY and CDR2 is SAAADI. Sequencing used immunoSEQ multiplex PCR; TCRdb keeps in-frame clones, though not all of them. The table shows approximately 480,000 clones, with 89% occurring only once. The source of this sequence is a man between 18 and 35 years old with COVID-19, enrolled during active disease. This chain links TRBV10-2 with TRBJ2-2; maybe TRBD1 (6 bases). Sequencing was done on a sample of peripheral blood. CDR3 in DNA: TGCGCCAGCAGTGTGGGACAAACGACCGGGGAGCTGTTTTTT. Protein sequence: CASSVGQTTGELFF.